This entry lists 20 T cell receptor beta chains sequenced from one sample in a study of human T cells and chemical hapten exposure. MiXCR, applied by TCRdb to the RACE reads, yields one record per CDR3 protein. The sample records about 71,000 distinct CDR3 sequences, about 9.4% being singletons. The sample's time point: patch test 1, 2 weeks after DPC sensitization. Treatment meaning: therapeutic diphenylcyclopropenone sensitization with weekly scalp DPC. The material was whole blood, obtained in connection with sensitization to the hapten diphenylcyclopropenone (DPC). The receptor set was obtained from a woman aged 40 to 49 with alopecia areata. Some clones in this sample may be carry-over from other donors' samples.

This clonotype was detected a few times. The V call is TRBV6-1, the J call TRBJ2-7, with D possibly matching TRBD2 (6 bases). CDR3 length: 15 residues. V was cut by 4 bases and J by 4 bases, with 17 bases left in between. Germline V gene lookup returns CDR1 MNHNS and CDR2 SASEGT. This CDR3 is CASSVSSVLIYEQYF. CDR3 sequence (DNA): TGTGCCAGCAGTGTTTCTAGCGTTTTAATTTACGAGCAGTACTTC.

This clonotype appeared many times. The rearrangement uses TRBV14 and TRBJ1-6; D is unclear. V was shortened by 1 base and J by 10 bases, with 8 bases between the two germline ends. The CDR3 has 13 amino acids. The germline V gene encodes CDR1 SGHDN and CDR2 FVKESK. The CDR3 loop reads CASSQGGGSPLHF. Here the CDR3 DNA reads TGTGCCAGCAGCCAAGGCGGCGGGTCACCCCTCCACTTT.

This clonotype was recorded at least ten times. The chain combines TRBV4-2 with TRBJ2-2; 13 nucleotides align to TRBD2. The length of the CDR3 is 15 residues. Trimming removed 4 bases from V and 9 bases from J; junction bases left unmatched: 5. Germline-derived CDR1 and CDR2 are LGHNA and YNFKEQ. The CDR3 nucleotides are TGTGCCAGCAGCCGGGGACTAGCGGGGTCCAGGGAGCTGTTTTTT. Protein: CASSRGLAGSRELFF.

This clonotype was counted ten times or more. This rearrangement joins TRBV5-1 to TRBJ2-3; 8 positions agree with TRBD1. CDR3 size: 16 residues. Germline values: CDR1 SGHRS, CDR2 YFSETQ. The V segment lost 4 bases and the J segment 7 bases; nucleotides outside the gene matches: 14. CDR3 residues: CASSPGQGSLFYTQYF. CDR3 DNA sequence: TGCGCCAGCAGCCCCGGACAGGGAAGCCTTTTTTATACGCAGTATTTT. The full variable domain, in which reference TRBV5-1 and TRBJ2-3 provide the parts outside the CDR3, is KAGVTQTPRYLIKTRGQQVTLSCSPISGHRSVSWYQQTPGQGLQFLFEYFSETQRNKGNFPGRFSGRQFSNSRSEMNVSTLELGDSALYLCASSPGQGSLFYTQYFGPGTRLTVL.

The gene calls are TRBV7-6 and TRBJ2-3; 10 bases align to TRBD2. Germline V CDR1 and CDR2: SGHVS, FNYEAQ. The CDR3 is 16 residues long. After removal of 5 bases from V and 1 base from J, the junction contained 6 bases not matched to a gene. CDR3 coding DNA: TGTGCCAGCAGCGCCCGAGCGGGGGGGCGCACAGATACGCAGTATTTT. It is translated as CASSARAGGRTDTQYF.

In the case of this clonotype: It may be a read error: a sequence one base away is much more abundant. The chain employs TRBV20-1 and TRBJ2-1; 8 nucleotides line up with TRBD1. V shed 2 bases, J shed 8 bases, and the junction held 5 bases outside the gene matches. Germline V gene data show CDR1 as DFQATT and CDR2 as SNEGSKA (reference sequence). The CDR3 sequence is 13 residues long. The CDR3 DNA reads as TGCAGTGCTAGACCGACAGGGGCCTATGAGCAGTTCTTC. Encoded protein: CSARPTGAYEQFF.

This clonotype was recorded a few times. CDR3 DNA: TGTGCCAGCTCACCCCCAGGGGTCGAGTATGGCTACACCTTC. This gives the protein CASSPPGVEYGYTF. The V call is TRBV18, the J call TRBJ1-2; D is possibly TRBD1 (6 bases). V was clipped by 3 bases and J by 5 bases, with 13 bases between them. Germline CDR1 reads KGHSH; CDR2 reads LQKENI. This CDR3 spans 14 amino acids.

At least ten counts were recorded for this clonotype. This chain connects TRBV15 to TRBJ1-2; D is uncertain. The V gene's germline CDR1 is LNHNV and CDR2 YYDKDF (reference sequence). This CDR3 region has 15 residues. Between the trimmed V and J ends, which lost 1 base and 8 bases, there was a span of 17 bases. The CDR3 sequence: CATSRVQDYLSGYTF. The CDR3 DNA sequence: TGTGCCACCAGCAGAGTCCAGGACTATCTGAGCGGCTACACCTTC.

In its sample, this clonotype was seen many times. J is TRBJ1-6 and V is TRBV6-5, with D unclear. The germline V gene encodes CDR1 MNHEY and CDR2 SVGAGI. V shed 7 bases and J shed 0 bases, with 10 bases lying between them. The CDR3 contains 15 residues. The CDR3 DNA reads as TGTGCCAGCACCCGCCGAGGCTCCTATAATTCACCCCTCCACTTT. This codes for CASTRRGSYNSPLHF.

J is TRBJ2-7 and V is TRBV10-2; D ambiguous. The germline V gene encodes CDR1 WSHSY and CDR2 SAAADI. This CDR3 is 12 amino acids long. Trimming took 1 base from V and 0 from J, leaving 1 base between them. CDR3 region: CASSEFSYEQYF. DNA of the CDR3: TGCGCCAGCAGTGAGTTCTCCTACGAGCAGTACTTC.

The chain employs TRBV4-1 and TRBJ2-4; D is uncertain. Germline CDR1 and CDR2: MGHRA and YSYEKL. V dropped 5 bases and J dropped 0 bases, with 11 bases sitting between them. This CDR3 spans 15 amino acids. Written as DNA, the CDR3 is TGCGCCAGCAGCTCAATAGGTTTAGCCAAAAACATTCAGTACTTC. Amino acids: CASSSIGLAKNIQYF.

This clonotype was counted at least ten times. This chain uses TRBV19 with TRBJ2-3; no firm D call. The CDR3 is 15 amino acids. V was shortened by 4 bases and J by 0 bases, with 11 bases between the two germline ends. Germline values: CDR1 LNHDA, CDR2 SQIVND (reference sequence). CDR3 in DNA: TGTGCCAGTAGTACCCGACTCTCTAGCACAGATACGCAGTATTTT. It is translated as CASSTRLSSTDTQYF.

This clonotype appeared many times. The chain carries TRBV11-2 and TRBJ2-7, with D tentatively TRBD1 (6 bases). V lost 2 bases and J lost 2, with 13 bases in between. The V gene's germline CDR1 is SGHAT and CDR2 FQNNGV. This CDR3 is 15 amino acids long. CDR3 sequence (DNA): TGTGCCAGCAGCTTATCGGCCGGACAGACCTACGAGCAGTACTTC. It yields the protein CASSLSAGQTYEQYF.

This clonotype was found many times. This CDR3 reads CASSYSGQGYGYTF. CDR3 coding DNA: TGTGCCAGCAGTTACTCCGGACAGGGCTATGGCTACACCTTC. The V call is TRBV6-6, the J call TRBJ1-2, with 8 nucleotides matching TRBD1. Germline V CDR1 and CDR2: MNHNY, SVGAGI (reference sequence). The CDR3 runs 14 residues. V trimming: 0 bases; J trimming: 4 bases; junction bases outside the gene matches: 1.

The chain joins TRBV7-2 to TRBJ1-2; 10 bases line up with TRBD1. The CDR3 sequence is 15 residues long. The ends lost 6 bases at V and 6 bases at J; junction bases unmatched: 10. Germline CDR1 is SGHTA and CDR2 is FQGNSA. The CDR3 DNA sequence: TGTGCCAGCAGAGCTAAGACAGGGGGCTTCGATGGCTACACCTTC. Its protein product is CASRAKTGGFDGYTF. Using reference TRBV7-2 and TRBJ1-2 for the parts outside the CDR3, the full variable domain is GAGVSQSPSNKVTEKGKDVELRCDPISGHTALYWYRQSLGQGLEFLIYFQGNSAPDKSGLPSDRFSAERTGGSVSTLTIQRTQQEDSAVYLCASRAKTGGFDGYTFGSGTRLTVV.

The chain links TRBV5-4 to TRBJ2-1; no clear D gene. CDR3 size: 16 residues. Between the trimmed V and J ends, which lost 0 bases and 0 bases, there was a span of 10 bases. Germline values: CDR1 SGHNT, CDR2 YYREEE (reference sequence). The CDR3 sequence: CASSLGLETSYNEQFF. The CDR3 region has the DNA TGTGCCAGCAGCTTGGGTCTAGAGACCTCCTACAATGAGCAGTTCTTC.

This clonotype occurred many times. The genes are TRBV12-3 or TRBV12-4 and TRBJ2-7, with TRBD2 identical over 11 bases. V lost 7 bases, J lost 3 bases, and 5 bases stayed unmatched. There are 14 residues in the CDR3. The CDR3 reads CASTQGTSGYEQYF. The DNA of the CDR3 is TGTGCCAGCACCCAGGGGACTAGCGGCTACGAGCAGTACTTC.

In nucleotides, the CDR3 is TGCAGTGCCCCCCGGGGTAGCAATCAGCCCCAGCATTTT. Its protein is CSAPRGSNQPQHF. The chain is built from TRBV20-1 and TRBJ1-5; D is unresolved. Germline V lookup: CDR1 DFQATT, CDR2 SNEGSKA (reference sequence). The CDR3 contains 13 residues. Trimming removed 6 bases from V and 0 bases from J, with 9 bases in between.

There are many counts of this clonotype. The chain links TRBV7-8 to TRBJ2-4, with 10 bases identical to TRBD2. This CDR3 region has 18 residues. CDR1 SGHVS and CDR2 FQNEAQ come from the germline V gene. With V trimmed by 5 bases and J by 6 bases, 16 bases remained unmatched. This chain's CDR3 is CASSQGMLAGDRRNIQYF. CDR3 bases: TGTGCCAGCAGCCAAGGAATGCTAGCGGGGGATCGGAGAAACATTCAGTACTTC. Drawing the rest from reference TRBV7-8 and TRBJ2-4, the complete variable domain is GAGVSQSPRYKVAKRGQDVALRCDPISGHVSLFWYQQALGQGPEFLTYFQNEAQLDKSGLPSDRFFAERPEGSVSTLKIQRTQQEDSAVYLCASSQGMLAGDRRNIQYFGAGTRLSVL.

This clonotype came up many times. The chain combines TRBV12-3 or TRBV12-4 with TRBJ1-2; no clear D gene. Trimming took off 4 bases at V and 4 bases at J, with 10 bases between the two ends. The CDR3 loop spans 13 amino acids. The DNA for the CDR3 is TGTGCCAGCAGTTCAACGAACAGCTATGGCTACACCTTC. This gives the protein CASSSTNSYGYTF.